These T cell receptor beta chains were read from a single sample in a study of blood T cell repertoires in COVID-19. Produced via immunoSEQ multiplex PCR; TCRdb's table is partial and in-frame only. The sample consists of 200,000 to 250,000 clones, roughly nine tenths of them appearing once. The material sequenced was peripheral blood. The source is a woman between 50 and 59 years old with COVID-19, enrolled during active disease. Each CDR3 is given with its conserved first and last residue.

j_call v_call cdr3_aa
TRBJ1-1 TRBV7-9 CASSSISTEAFF
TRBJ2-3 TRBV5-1 CASSYYSGESTDTQYF
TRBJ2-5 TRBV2 CASRPGLAEPQETQYF
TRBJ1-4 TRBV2 CASSEGGFEKLFF
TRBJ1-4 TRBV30 CAWEPGTNEKLFF
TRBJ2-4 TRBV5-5 CASSSGPSGGAKNIQYF
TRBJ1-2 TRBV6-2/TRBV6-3 CASSYPETSGTF
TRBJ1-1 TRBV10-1 CASSRTVIQTEAFF
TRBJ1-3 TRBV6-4 CASSVWGGFFGNTIYF
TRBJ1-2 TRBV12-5 CAIHPGGREGNYGYTF
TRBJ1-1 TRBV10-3 CAISEVRRGGANTEAFF
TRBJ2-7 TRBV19 CASSISAGRYEQYF
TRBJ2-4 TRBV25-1 CASSGRLRGQYF
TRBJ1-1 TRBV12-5 CASGKPGTGGAFTEAFF
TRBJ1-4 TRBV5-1 CASSLGRGTGIEKLFF
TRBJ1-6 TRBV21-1 CASKGGSPLHF
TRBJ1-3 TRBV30 CAWSIPGQFGNTIYF
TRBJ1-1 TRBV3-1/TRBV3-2 CASSQEQVPQGLAEAFF
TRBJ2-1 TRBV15 CATSISGTGGASEQFF
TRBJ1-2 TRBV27 CASSFQGSRGYTF
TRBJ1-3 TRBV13 CASSYDRGNTIYF
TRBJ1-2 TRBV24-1 CATSDPGRGTYGYTF
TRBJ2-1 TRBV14 CASSHLLDRGNEQFF
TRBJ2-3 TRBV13 CASSPTGGGTDTQYF
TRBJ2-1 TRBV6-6 CASSSPSSGGYNEQFF
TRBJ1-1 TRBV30 CAWEGELTTEAFF
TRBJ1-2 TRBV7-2 CASSGTRGDYGYTF
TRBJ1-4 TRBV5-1 CASSPGQGNEKLFF
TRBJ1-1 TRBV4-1 CASSQDPGVRRLDTEAFF
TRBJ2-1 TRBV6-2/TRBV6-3 CASSRRGGYNEQFF
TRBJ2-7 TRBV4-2 CASSQDQAGLSGGSTYEQYF
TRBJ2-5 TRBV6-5 CASSREGTSGETQYF
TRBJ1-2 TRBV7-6 CASSEGDGYTF
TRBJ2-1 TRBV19 CASSPRSRAGGSYNEQFF
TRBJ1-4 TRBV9 CASSVGRSEKLFF
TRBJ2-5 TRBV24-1 CATSDSIDQGTQYF
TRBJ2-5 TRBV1 CTSSQENIIRETQYF
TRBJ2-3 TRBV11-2 CASSFAGAPTDTQYF
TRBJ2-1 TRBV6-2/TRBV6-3 CASSLPQRGIGPRNYNEQFF
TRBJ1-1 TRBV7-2 CASSLGPGNTEAFF
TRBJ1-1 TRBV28 CASSLVQGITEAFF
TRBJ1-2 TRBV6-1 CASSEPQRLTALTF
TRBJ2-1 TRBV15 CATSRDRGGEQFF
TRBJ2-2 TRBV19 CASTYRDRTGELFF
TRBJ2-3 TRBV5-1 CASGTGGAGTDTQYF
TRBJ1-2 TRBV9 CASSVARGYGYTF
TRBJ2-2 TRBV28 CASSTGDTGELFF
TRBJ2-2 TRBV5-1 CASRLGRGLDTGELFF
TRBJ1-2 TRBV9 CASSAYRGYGYTF
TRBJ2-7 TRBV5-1 CASSGGLSYEQYF
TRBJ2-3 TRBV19 CASSTTSGGWGTDTQYF
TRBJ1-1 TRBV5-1 CASSTDRDLGEAFF
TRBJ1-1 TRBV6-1 CASSDQRNTEAFF
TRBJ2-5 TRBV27 CASSLSYLKTQYF
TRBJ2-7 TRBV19 CASSILGGYEQYF
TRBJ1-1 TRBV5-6 CASSPSTRWTEAFF
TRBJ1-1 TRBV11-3 CASSLTGTGEAFF
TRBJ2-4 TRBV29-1 CSVRPQNIQYF
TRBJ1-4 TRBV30 CAWSAPFATNEKLFF